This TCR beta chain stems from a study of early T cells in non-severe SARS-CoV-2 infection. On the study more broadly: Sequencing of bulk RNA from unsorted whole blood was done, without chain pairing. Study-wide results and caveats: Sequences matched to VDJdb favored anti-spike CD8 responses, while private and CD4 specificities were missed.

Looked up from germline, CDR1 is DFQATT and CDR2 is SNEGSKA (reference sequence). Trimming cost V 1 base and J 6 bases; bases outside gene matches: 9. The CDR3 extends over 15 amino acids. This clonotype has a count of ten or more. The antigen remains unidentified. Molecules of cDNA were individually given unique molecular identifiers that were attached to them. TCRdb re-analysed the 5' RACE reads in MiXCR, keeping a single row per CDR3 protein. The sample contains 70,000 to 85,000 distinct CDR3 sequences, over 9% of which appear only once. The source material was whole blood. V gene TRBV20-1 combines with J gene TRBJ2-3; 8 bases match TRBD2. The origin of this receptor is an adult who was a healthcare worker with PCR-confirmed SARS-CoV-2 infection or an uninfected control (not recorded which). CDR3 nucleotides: TGCAGTGCTAGAGGGCTAGCGGGCGTATCGGATACGCAGTATTTT. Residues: CSARGLAGVSDTQYF.